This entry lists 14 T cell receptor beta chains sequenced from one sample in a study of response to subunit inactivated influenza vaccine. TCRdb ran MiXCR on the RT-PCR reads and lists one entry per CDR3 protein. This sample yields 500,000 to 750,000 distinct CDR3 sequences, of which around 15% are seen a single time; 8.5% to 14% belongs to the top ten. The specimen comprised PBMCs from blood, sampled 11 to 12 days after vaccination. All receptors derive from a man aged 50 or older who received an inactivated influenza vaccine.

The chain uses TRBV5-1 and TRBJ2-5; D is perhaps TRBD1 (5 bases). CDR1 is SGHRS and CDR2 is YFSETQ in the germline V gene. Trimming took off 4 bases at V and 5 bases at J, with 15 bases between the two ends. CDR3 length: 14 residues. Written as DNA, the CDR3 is TGCGCCAGCAGCCCCGGTGGGGCCCTGGAGACCCAGTACTTC. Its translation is CASSPGGALETQYF.

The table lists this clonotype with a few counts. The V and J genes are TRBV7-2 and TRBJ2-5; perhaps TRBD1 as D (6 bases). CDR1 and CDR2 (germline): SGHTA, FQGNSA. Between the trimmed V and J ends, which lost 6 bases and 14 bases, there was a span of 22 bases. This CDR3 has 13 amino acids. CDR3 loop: CASSLRDTSSGYF. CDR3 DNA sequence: TGTGCCAGCAGTCTTCGGGACACCTCTAGTGGTTACTTC. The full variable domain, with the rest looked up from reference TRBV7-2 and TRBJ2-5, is GAGVSQSPSNKVTEKGKDVELRCDPISGHTALYWYRQSLGQGLEFLIYFQGNSAPDKSGLPSDRFSAERTGGSVSTLTIQRTQQEDSAVYLCASSLRDTSSGYFGPGTRLLVL.

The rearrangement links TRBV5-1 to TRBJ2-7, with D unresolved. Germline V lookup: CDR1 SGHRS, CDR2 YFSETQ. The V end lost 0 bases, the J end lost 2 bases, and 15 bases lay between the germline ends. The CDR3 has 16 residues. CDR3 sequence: CASSLVPFTITYEQYF. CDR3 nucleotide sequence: TGCGCCAGCAGCTTGGTGCCATTCACAATAACCTACGAGCAGTACTTC.

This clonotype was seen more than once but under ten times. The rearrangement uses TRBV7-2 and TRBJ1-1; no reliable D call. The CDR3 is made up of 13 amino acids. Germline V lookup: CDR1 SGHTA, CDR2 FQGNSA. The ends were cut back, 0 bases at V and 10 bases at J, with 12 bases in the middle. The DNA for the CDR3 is TGTGCCAGCAGCTTAGCCGGAGGGCCCCTAGCTTTCTTT. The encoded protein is CASSLAGGPLAFF.

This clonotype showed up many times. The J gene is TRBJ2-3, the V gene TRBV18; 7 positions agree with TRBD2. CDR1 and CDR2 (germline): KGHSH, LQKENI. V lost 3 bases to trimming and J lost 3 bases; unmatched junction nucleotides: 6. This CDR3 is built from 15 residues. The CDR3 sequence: CASSPGGLDTDTQYF. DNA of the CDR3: TGTGCCAGCTCACCGGGAGGGTTGGATACAGATACGCAGTATTTT.

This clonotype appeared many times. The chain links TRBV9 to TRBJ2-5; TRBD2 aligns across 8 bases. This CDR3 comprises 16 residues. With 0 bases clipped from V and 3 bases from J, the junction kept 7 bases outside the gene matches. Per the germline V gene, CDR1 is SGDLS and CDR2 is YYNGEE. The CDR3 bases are TGTGCCAGCAGCGTAGCTTATTCCGGGGGGGAAGAGACCCAGTACTTC. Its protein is CASSVAYSGGEETQYF.

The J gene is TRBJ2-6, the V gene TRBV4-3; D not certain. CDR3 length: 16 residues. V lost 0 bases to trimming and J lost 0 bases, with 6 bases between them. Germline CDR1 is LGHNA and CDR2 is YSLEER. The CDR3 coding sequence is TGCGCCAGCAGCCAAGATGTCAGCTCTGGGGCCAACGTCCTGACTTTC. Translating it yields CASSQDVSSGANVLTF.

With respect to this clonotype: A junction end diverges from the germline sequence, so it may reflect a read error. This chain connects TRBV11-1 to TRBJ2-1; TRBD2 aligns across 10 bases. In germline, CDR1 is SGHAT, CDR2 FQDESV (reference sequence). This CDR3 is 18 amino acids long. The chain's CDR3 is CASSLWGRLAGNYYEQFF. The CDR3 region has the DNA TGTGCCAGCAGCTTGTGGGGGCGACTAGCGGGTAACTACTATGAGCAGTTCTTC.

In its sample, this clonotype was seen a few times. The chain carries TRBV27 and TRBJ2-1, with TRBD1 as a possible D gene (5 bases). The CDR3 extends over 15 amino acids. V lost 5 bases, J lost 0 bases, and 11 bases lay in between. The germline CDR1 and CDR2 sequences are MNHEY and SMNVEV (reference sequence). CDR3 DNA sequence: TGTGCCAGCAGTCGAGACAGTTACTCCTACAATGAGCAGTTCTTC. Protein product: CASSRDSYSYNEQFF.

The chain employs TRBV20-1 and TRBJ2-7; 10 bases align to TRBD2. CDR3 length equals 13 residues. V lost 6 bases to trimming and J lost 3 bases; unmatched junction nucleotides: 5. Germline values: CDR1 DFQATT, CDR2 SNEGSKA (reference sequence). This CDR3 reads CSALLAGVYEQYF. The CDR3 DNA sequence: TGCAGTGCCCTGCTAGCGGGGGTCTACGAGCAGTACTTC.

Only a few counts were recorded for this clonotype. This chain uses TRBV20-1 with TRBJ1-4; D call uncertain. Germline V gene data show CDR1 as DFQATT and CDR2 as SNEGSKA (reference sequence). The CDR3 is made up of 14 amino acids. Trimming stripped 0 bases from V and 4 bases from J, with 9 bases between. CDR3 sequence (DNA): TGCAGTGCTAGAGATCTCAGATTTAATGAAAAACTGTTTTTT. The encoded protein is CSARDLRFNEKLFF.

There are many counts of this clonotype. CDR3: CASRGLAGDDTDTQYF. The CDR3 DNA is TGCGCCAGCCGAGGGCTAGCGGGGGATGACACAGATACGCAGTATTTT. The chain couples TRBV5-1 to TRBJ2-3; 10 bases align to TRBD2. The CDR3 totals 16 residues. Germline assignment: CDR1 SGHRS and CDR2 YFSETQ. V was clipped by 7 bases and J by 2 bases; unmatched bases: 10.

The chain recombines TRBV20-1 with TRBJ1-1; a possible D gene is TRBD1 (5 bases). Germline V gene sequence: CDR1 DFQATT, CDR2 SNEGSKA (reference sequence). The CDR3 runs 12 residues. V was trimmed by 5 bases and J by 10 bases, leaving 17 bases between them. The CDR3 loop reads CSASKGTPGAFF. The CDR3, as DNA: TGCAGTGCTTCTAAAGGGACCCCCGGAGCTTTCTTT.

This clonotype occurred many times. This chain's CDR3 is CASSAGPLSSYEQYF. The DNA for the CDR3 is TGTGCCAGCAGCGCGGGACCCCTCAGCTCCTACGAGCAGTACTTC. The rearrangement joins TRBV7-9 to TRBJ2-7, with D possibly being TRBD2 (6 bases). Germline CDR1 and CDR2: SEHNR and FQNEAQ (reference sequence). This CDR3 comprises 15 residues. Trimming removed 5 bases from V and 0 bases from J, with 14 bases in between.